This note documents a single TCR beta chain sequence. Antigen: not known. These data come from a study of cytomegalovirus exposure and HLA in healthy donors. The study, taken as a whole, reports: In an earlier analysis, productive rearrangement rates for most beta V segments clustered near 87% or 30%. Sequencing likely produced, as an artifact, a cluster of highly shared sequence variants.

PCR amplification relied on 60 Vbeta primers (plus 13 Jbeta primers). Measured with immunoSEQ multiplex PCR; TCRdb has only the in-frame clones, and not every one. The table includes 120,000 to 150,000 clones, around 75% detected once. Germline lookup yields CDR1 SNHLY and CDR2 FYNNEI. This CDR3 has 12 residues. V was clipped by 9 bases and J by 10 bases; unmatched bases: 4. The sequenced sample was PBMCs. This clonotype was sampled from a female donor in good health and CMV-seronegative. J is TRBJ2-1 and V is TRBV2; the match to TRBD2 covers 12 bases. The CDR3 DNA follows: TGTGCCAGAGGACTAGCGGGAAACGAGCAGTTCTTC. Protein sequence: CARGLAGNEQFF.